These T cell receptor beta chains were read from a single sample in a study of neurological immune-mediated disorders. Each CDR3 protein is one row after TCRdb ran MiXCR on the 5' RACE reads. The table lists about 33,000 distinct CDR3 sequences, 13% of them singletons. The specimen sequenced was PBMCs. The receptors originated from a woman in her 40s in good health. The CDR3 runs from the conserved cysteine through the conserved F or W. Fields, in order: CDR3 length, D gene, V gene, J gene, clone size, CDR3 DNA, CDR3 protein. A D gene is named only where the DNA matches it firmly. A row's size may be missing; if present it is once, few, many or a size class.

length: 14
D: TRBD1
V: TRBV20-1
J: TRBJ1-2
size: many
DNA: TGCAGTGCCGCGCTGGGACAGGGGGCTCGGGGCTACACCTTC
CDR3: CSAALGQGARGYTF

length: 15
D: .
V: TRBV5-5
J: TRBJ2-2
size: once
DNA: TGTGCCAGCAGCTTGGGACTAGCGAACACCGGGGAGCTGTTTTTT
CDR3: CASSLGLANTGELFF

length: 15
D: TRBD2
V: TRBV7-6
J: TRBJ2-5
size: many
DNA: TGTGCCAGCGGGGATAGCGGGGGGGCCGGGGAGACCCAGTACTTC
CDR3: CASGDSGGAGETQYF

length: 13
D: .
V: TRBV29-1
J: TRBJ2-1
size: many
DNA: TGCAGCGTTTTGCGGGACGCTGAGGATGAGCAGTTCTTC
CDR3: CSVLRDAEDEQFF

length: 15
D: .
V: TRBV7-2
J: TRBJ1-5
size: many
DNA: TGTGCCAGCAGCTTAGACAGGGACGGTGATCAGCCCCAGCATTTT
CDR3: CASSLDRDGDQPQHF

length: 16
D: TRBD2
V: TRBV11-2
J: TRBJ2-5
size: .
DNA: TGTGCCAGCAGCCGGACTAGCGGGGCCCCTCAAGAGACCCAGTACTTC
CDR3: CASSRTSGAPQETQYF

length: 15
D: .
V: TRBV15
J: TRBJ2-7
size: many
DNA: TGTGCCACCAGCAGAGATTACATGAGCCCCCACGAGCAGTACTTC
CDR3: CATSRDYMSPHEQYF

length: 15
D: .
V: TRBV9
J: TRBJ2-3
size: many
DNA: TGTGCCAGCAGCGCCATGGAGGGCGGCACAGATACGCAGTATTTT
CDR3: CASSAMEGGTDTQYF

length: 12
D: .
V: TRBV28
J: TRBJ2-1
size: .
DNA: TGTGCCAGCAGTGCGCAGGGGTCTGAGCAGTTCTTC
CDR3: CASSAQGSEQFF

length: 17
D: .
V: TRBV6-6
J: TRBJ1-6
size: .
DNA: TGTGCCAACAGGCCGACCCCGGCTCGCTTCTATAATTCACCCCTCCACTTT
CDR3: CANRPTPARFYNSPLHF

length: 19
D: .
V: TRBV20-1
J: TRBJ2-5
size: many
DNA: TGCAGTGCTAGAGATTCGGACCCGAAAGTGGAAGTAGGGCAAGAGACCCAGTACTTC
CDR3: CSARDSDPKVEVGQETQYF

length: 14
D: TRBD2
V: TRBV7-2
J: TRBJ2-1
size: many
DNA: TGTGCCAGCAGCTTAGGCGGGAGTGGGGGTGAGCAGTTCTTC
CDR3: CASSLGGSGGEQFF

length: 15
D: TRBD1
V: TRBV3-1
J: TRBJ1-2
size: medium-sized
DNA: TGTGCCAGCAGCCAAGACAGACAGGGAGCCTATGGCTACACCTTC
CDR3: CASSQDRQGAYGYTF

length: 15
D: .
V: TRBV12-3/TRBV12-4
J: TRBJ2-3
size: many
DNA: TGTGCCAGCAGTTTAGCGCTGGGAAGGGCAGATACGCAGTATTTT
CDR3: CASSLALGRADTQYF

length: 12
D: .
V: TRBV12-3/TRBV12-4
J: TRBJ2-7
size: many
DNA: TGTGCCAGCAGTTTATGGCTTAACGAGCAGTACTTC
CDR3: CASSLWLNEQYF

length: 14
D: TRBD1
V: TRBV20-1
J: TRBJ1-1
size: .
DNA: TGCAGTGCCAGCCGGGGGACAGGGGGCACTGAAGCTTTCTTT
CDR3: CSASRGTGGTEAFF

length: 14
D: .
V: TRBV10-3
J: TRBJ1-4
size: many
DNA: TGTGCCATCAGTGAGGAGGGGAGGACAGAAAAACTGTTTTTT
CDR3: CAISEEGRTEKLFF

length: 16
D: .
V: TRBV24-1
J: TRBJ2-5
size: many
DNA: TGTGCCACCAGTGATCCGACCACAACGCCCCAAGAGACCCAGTACTTC
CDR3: CATSDPTTTPQETQYF

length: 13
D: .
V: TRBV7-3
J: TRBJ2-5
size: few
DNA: TGTGCCAGCAGCTTAGACTCCCAAGAGACCCAGTACTTC
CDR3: CASSLDSQETQYF

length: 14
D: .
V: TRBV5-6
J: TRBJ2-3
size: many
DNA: TGTGCCAGCAGCTTGGCCGCCCGCACAGATACGCAGTATTTT
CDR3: CASSLAARTDTQYF

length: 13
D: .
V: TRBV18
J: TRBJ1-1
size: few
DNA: TGTGCCAGCTCACAGACAGCAAACACTGAAGCTTTCTTT
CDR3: CASSQTANTEAFF

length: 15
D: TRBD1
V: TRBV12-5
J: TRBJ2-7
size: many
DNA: TGTGCTAGTGGTCTGGGACAGGGAGTAATTTACGAGCAGTACTTC
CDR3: CASGLGQGVIYEQYF

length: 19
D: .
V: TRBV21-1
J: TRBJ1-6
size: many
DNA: TGTGCCAGCAGCAATACGGGACAGGCTAGACCTATCCCCTATTCACCCCTCCACTTT
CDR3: CASSNTGQARPIPYSPLHF

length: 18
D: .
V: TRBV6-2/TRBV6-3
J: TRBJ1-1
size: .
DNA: TGTGCCAGCAGCCTCGACTTATTTCTCTGGACGGTGAACACTGAAGCTTTCTTT
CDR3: CASSLDLFLWTVNTEAFF

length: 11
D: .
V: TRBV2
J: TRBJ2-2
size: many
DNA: TGTGCCAGCTTTAACACCGGGGAGCTGTTTTTT
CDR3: CASFNTGELFF

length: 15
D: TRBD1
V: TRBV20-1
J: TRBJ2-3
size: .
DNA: TGCAGTGCTAGAGATCCGACAGGGGGCACAGATACGCAGTATTTT
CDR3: CSARDPTGGTDTQYF

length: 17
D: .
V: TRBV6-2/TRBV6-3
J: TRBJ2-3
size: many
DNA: TGTGCCAGCAGTTACTCGATGGGTGGGCAAAGCACAGATACGCAGTATTTT
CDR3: CASSYSMGGQSTDTQYF

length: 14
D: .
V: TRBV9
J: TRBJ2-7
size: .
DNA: TGTGCCAGCAGCGTAGAGGTTCAGTCCTACGAGCAGTACTTC
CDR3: CASSVEVQSYEQYF